Each of the 6 T cell receptor beta chains below was sequenced from the same sample in a study of T cells in Graves' hyperthyroidism and ophthalmopathy. Amplification targeted TCR beta CDR3 regions from RNA transcripts. Initially, a first-round RT-PCR of the TCR CDR3 employed the HTBI primer set. TCRdb analysed the multiplex PCR reads with MiXCR anew, one entry per CDR3 protein. Among hundreds of thousands of distinct CDR3 sequences listed, 16% were seen once. Sequenced material: blood. All receptors derive from a woman between 35 and 50 years old with Graves' ophthalmopathy.

This clonotype was found a few times. The chain has TRBV18 and TRBJ2-4; no definite D call. Germline loops: CDR1 KGHSH, CDR2 LQKENI. This CDR3 region has 15 residues. Trimming removed 3 bases at V and 8 bases at J, with 17 bases between. The CDR3 DNA follows: TGTGCCAGCTCACCCCCCAGGATCGGAACGGACATTCAGTACTTC. Amino acids: CASSPPRIGTDIQYF.

The chain joins TRBV7-9 to TRBJ2-6; D is possibly TRBD1 (6 bases). Trimming pared 6 bases from V and 0 bases from J, leaving 15 bases between. The V gene's germline CDR1 is SEHNR and CDR2 FQNEAQ (reference sequence). The CDR3 runs 17 residues. For the CDR3, the DNA is TGTGCCAGCAGGTGGACAGATTTAAACTCTGGGGCCAACGTCCTGACTTTC. Translated, it gives CASRWTDLNSGANVLTF.

As for this clonotype: A much larger clone differs by one base, so this may be a read error. The chain uses TRBV11-2 and TRBJ1-1, with D maybe TRBD1 (5 bases). This CDR3 has 15 amino acids. The V and J ends lost 4 bases and 1 base respectively, with 13 bases between them. Germline V lookup: CDR1 SGHAT, CDR2 FQNNGV. The CDR3 loop is CASSYWGGQNTEAFF. The CDR3 DNA follows: TGTGCCAGCAGCTACTGGGGCGGACAGAACACTGAAGCTTTCTTT.

This clonotype was seen ten or more times. V is TRBV3-1 and J is TRBJ2-7; TRBD1 matches 7 bases. The ends lost 4 bases at V and 2 bases at J; junction bases unmatched: 8. Germline V gene data show CDR1 as LGHDT and CDR2 as YNNKEL (reference sequence). The CDR3 has 15 amino acids. CDR3: CASSLRQGRPYEQYF. CDR3 DNA sequence: TGTGCCAGCAGCCTAAGACAGGGTAGGCCCTACGAGCAGTACTTC.

This clonotype was observed a handful of times. The chain has TRBV2 and TRBJ2-3, with a weak D call TRBD1 (5 bases). The V gene lost 3 bases and the J gene lost 2 bases, with 9 bases spanning the gap. In germline, CDR1 is SNHLY, CDR2 FYNNEI. The CDR3 spans 14 residues. CDR3 nucleotides: TGTGCCAGCAGTGAGGCAGGGTCCACAGATACGCAGTATTTT. It yields the protein CASSEAGSTDTQYF.

This clonotype was detected ten times or more. The chain carries TRBV7-3 and TRBJ2-1; 8 nucleotides match TRBD2. V lost 4 bases and J lost 0; bases outside the gene matches: 8. This CDR3 has 17 amino acids. From germline, CDR1 is SGHTA and CDR2 FQGTGA. The CDR3 here is CASSSTGSGSSYNEQFF. CDR3 bases: TGTGCCAGCAGCTCTACTGGGAGCGGGAGCTCCTACAATGAGCAGTTCTTC. The full variable domain, rest sourced from reference TRBV7-3 and TRBJ2-1, is GAGVSQTPSNKVTEKGKYVELRCDPISGHTALYWYRQSLGQGPEFLIYFQGTGAADDSGLPNDRFFAVRPEGSVSTLKIQRTERGDSAVYLCASSSTGSGSSYNEQFFGPGTRLTVL.